One sample yielded the 19 T cell receptor beta chains listed below, sequenced in a study of blood T cells in healthy people across ages. The second PCR ran about 6 to 11 cycles with a sample-barcoded 5' primer and J-beta primers. TCRdb re-derived calls from the 5' RACE reads in MiXCR, one entry per CDR3 protein. The repertoire holds 1.8 million or so distinct CDR3 sequences, with roughly two fifths as singletons. What was sequenced was blood. Receptors were obtained from a human donor in good health.

The table lists this clonotype with a few counts. The chain joins TRBV6-1 to TRBJ2-4, with 7 positions matching TRBD1. The J call may be faulty, since TRBJ2-7 better matches the DNA end. Germline V CDR1 and CDR2: MNHNS, SASEGT. The CDR3 extends over 14 amino acids. CDR3 nucleotide sequence: TGTGCCAGCAGTGCATTCCGGGACAGCTACGAGCAGTACTTC. Translation: CASSAFRDSYEQYF.

V usage is TRBV5-6 and J usage is TRBJ1-5; 11 bases fit TRBD1. This CDR3 spans 16 amino acids. J was trimmed by 9 bases and V by 5 bases; bases with no gene match: 13. Germline assignment: CDR1 SGHDT and CDR2 YYEEEE. The CDR3 DNA follows: TGTGCCAGCAGAAACCGGGACAGGGGGGCCCGTTGGCCCCAGCATTTT. This sequence encodes CASRNRDRGARWPQHF.

Worth noting for this clonotype: This likely comes from a read error, as the CDR3 has no conserved phenylalanine or tryptophan at its end. The chain has TRBV7-2 and TRBJ2-5; D perhaps matches TRBD2 (6 bases). Germline lookup yields CDR1 SGHTA and CDR2 FQGNSA. V lost 3 bases to trimming and J lost 5 bases, with 28 bases between them. CDR3 length equals 19 residues. CDR3 nucleotides: TGTGCCAGCAGCTTGCCTAACTATGCGGGGCGGGCCGCCAGGGAGACCCAGTACTCC. Amino acid sequence: CASSLPNYAGRAARETQYS.

The chain combines TRBV6-6 with TRBJ1-5, with 7 bases fitting TRBD1. V gave up 0 bases and J gave up 6 bases; unmatched junction bases: 2. CDR1 is MNHNY and CDR2 is SVGAGI in the germline V gene (reference sequence). The CDR3 length is 14 residues. The CDR3 sequence: CASSYSDRAQPQHF. CDR3 nucleotides: TGTGCCAGCAGTTACTCAGACAGGGCTCAGCCCCAGCATTTT.

CDR3 sequence (DNA): TGTGCCAGCAGCCGAGACAGGGGAAGTGTCTATGGCTACACCTTC. It translates to CASSRDRGSVYGYTF. The chain employs TRBV14 and TRBJ1-2; 8 bases fit TRBD1. J was trimmed by 4 bases and V by 4 bases; bases with no gene match: 8. There are 15 residues in the CDR3. Per the germline V gene, CDR1 is SGHDN and CDR2 is FVKESK.

The genes are TRBV6-1 and TRBJ2-1; a possible D gene is TRBD2 (6 bases). Trimming removed 7 bases from V and 8 bases from J, with 18 bases in between. Germline V lookup: CDR1 MNHNS, CDR2 SASEGT. The CDR3 extends over 14 amino acids. CDR3 region: CASTLRDLEDEQFF. The CDR3 DNA reads as TGTGCCAGCACGTTGCGGGATTTAGAGGATGAGCAGTTCTTC.

The chain has TRBV4-3 and TRBJ2-5, with D unresolved. Per germline, CDR1 LGHNA and CDR2 YSLEER. CDR3 length: 15 residues. Trimming took off 0 bases at V and 4 bases at J, with 12 bases between the two ends. The CDR3, as DNA: TGCGCCAGCAGCCAAGATCTGGGCGTACGAGAGACCCAGTACTTC. Translated: CASSQDLGVRETQYF.

This clonotype was recorded at least ten times. The rearrangement uses TRBV12-3 or TRBV12-4 and TRBJ2-1, with TRBD2 matching 8 bases. V was pared by 6 bases and J by 6 bases, with 4 bases of the junction left unmatched. There are 13 residues in the CDR3. The CDR3 loop is CASSPGGGNEQFF. CDR3 DNA sequence: TGTGCCAGCAGCCCCGGGGGGGGCAATGAGCAGTTCTTC.

This clonotype was detected a few times. The chain links TRBV7-2 to TRBJ2-5, with no clear D. This CDR3 has 14 residues. V gave up 1 base and J gave up 2 bases, with 8 bases separating them. The V gene's germline CDR1 is SGHTA and CDR2 FQGNSA. The CDR3 loop is CASSLELDQETQYF. For the CDR3, the DNA is TGTGCCAGCAGCTTAGAGCTAGATCAAGAGACCCAGTACTTC.

Of note for this clonotype: A much larger clone differs by one base, so this may be a read error. The rearrangement joins TRBV6-1 to TRBJ2-7; the match to TRBD1 covers 7 bases. V was pared by 5 bases and J by 3 bases, with 10 bases of the junction left unmatched. The CDR3 consists of 15 residues. Germline V gene lookup returns CDR1 MNHNS and CDR2 SASEGT. The CDR3 DNA follows: TGTGCCAGCAGTCCCGATGAGGGGGCGGGCTACGAGCAGTACTTC. It yields the protein CASSPDEGAGYEQYF.

This clonotype was recorded a few times. The gene calls are TRBV7-6 and TRBJ2-3; D may be TRBD1 or TRBD2 (7 bases each). V lost 4 bases to trimming and J lost 5 bases, with 16 bases between them. Germline V gene lookup returns CDR1 SGHVS and CDR2 FNYEAQ. This CDR3 has 15 amino acids. In nucleotides, the CDR3 is TGTGCCAGCAGCTCGTACCAGGGGGAGGGAGATACGCAGTATTTT. It yields the protein CASSSYQGEGDTQYF.

This clonotype appeared a few times. The rearrangement joins TRBV5-6 to TRBJ2-4, with D unclear. The V gene lost 0 bases and the J gene lost 10 bases, with 14 bases spanning the gap. Germline assignment: CDR1 SGHDT and CDR2 YYEEEE. The CDR3 runs to 14 residues. This CDR3 reads CASSLVETPVIQYF. In DNA form, the CDR3 reads TGTGCCAGCAGCTTGGTGGAGACCCCGGTAATTCAGTACTTC.

This clonotype was observed a handful of times. V gene TRBV9 combines with J gene TRBJ2-7; either TRBD1 or TRBD2 may fit D (5 bases each). The V gene lost 0 bases and the J gene lost 3 bases, with 10 bases spanning the gap. This CDR3 spans 14 amino acids. Per the germline V gene, CDR1 is SGDLS and CDR2 is YYNGEE. CDR3 residues: CASSVGGDDYEQYF. DNA of the CDR3: TGTGCCAGCAGCGTAGGAGGGGACGACTACGAGCAGTACTTC.

This clonotype was seen a few times. One end of the junction varies from germline; a read error may be responsible. CDR3 amino acids: CANSGSGYEQYF. The CDR3 DNA reads as TGTGCCAACAGTGGGTCGGGGTACGAGCAGTACTTC. This chain links TRBV25-1 with TRBJ2-7; tentative D call: TRBD2 (5 bases). The germline CDR1 and CDR2 sequences are MGHDK and SYGVNS. The CDR3 has 12 residues.

This clonotype turned up a few times. The V and J genes are TRBV20-1 and TRBJ2-5; either TRBD1 or TRBD2 may fit D (5 bases each). Trimming stripped 4 bases from V and 5 bases from J, with 14 bases between. The CDR3 loop spans 13 amino acids. CDR1 and CDR2 from the germline V gene are DFQATT and SNEGSKA (reference sequence). The CDR3 DNA is TGCAGTGCTACCGGGACGACCGGGGAGACCCAGTACTTC. The encoded protein is CSATGTTGETQYF.

V gene TRBV4-2 combines with J gene TRBJ2-5, with D uncertain. The V end lost 0 bases, the J end lost 2 bases, and 10 bases lay between the germline ends. Germline-derived CDR1 and CDR2 are LGHNA and YNFKEQ. The CDR3 runs to 15 residues. For the CDR3, the DNA is TGTGCCAGCAGCCAAGAGTGGGGATCTCAAGAGACCCAGTACTTC. Its protein product is CASSQEWGSQETQYF.

This clonotype came up many times. The chain links TRBV20-1 to TRBJ2-7, with unresolved D. V was shortened by 6 bases and J by 1 base, with 10 bases between the two germline ends. The CDR3 totals 12 residues. Germline V CDR1 and CDR2: DFQATT, SNEGSKA (reference sequence). This chain's CDR3 is CSASTESYEQYF. The CDR3 DNA reads TGCAGTGCATCGACGGAATCCTACGAGCAGTACTTC.

This clonotype was picked up a small number of times. The V gene is TRBV20-1, the J gene TRBJ1-3; D call uncertain. CDR3 length equals 13 residues. V was shortened by 5 bases and J by 2 bases, with 10 bases between the two germline ends. Germline CDR1 is DFQATT and CDR2 is SNEGSKA (reference sequence). The CDR3 nucleotides are TGCAGTGCTTTTAACCGTCCTGGAAACACCATATATTTT. Its protein is CSAFNRPGNTIYF.

The V call is TRBV20-1, the J call TRBJ1-2, with D maybe TRBD1 (6 bases). The CDR3 consists of 14 residues. Germline CDR1 is DFQATT and CDR2 is SNEGSKA (reference sequence). Trimming removed 4 bases at V and 6 bases at J, with 18 bases between. CDR3 sequence reads: CSAKRQGKVNGYTF. CDR3 DNA: TGCAGTGCTAAGAGGCAGGGGAAAGTGAATGGCTACACCTTC.